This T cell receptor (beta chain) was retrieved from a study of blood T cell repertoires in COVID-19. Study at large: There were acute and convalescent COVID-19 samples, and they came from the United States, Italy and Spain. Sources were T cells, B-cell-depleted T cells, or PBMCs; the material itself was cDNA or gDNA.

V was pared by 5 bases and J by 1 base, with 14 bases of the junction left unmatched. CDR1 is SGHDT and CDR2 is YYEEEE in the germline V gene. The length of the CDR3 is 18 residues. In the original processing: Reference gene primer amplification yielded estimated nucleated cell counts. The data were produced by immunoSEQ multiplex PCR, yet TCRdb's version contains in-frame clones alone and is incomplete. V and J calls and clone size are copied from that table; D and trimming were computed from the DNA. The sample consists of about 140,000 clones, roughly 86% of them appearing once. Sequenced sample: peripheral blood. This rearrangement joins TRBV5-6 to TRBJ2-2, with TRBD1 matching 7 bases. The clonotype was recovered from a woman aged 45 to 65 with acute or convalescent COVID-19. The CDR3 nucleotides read TGTGCCAGCAGGCCGGGTCCTTGGGACAGATTGAACACCGGGGAGCTGTTTTTT. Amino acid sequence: CASRPGPWDRLNTGELFF.